This T cell receptor beta chain was retrieved from a study of blood T cell repertoires in COVID-19 (dated by TCRdb to about 2020). General notes on the study: Collaborator samples came from the United States, Italy and Spain and covered acute and convalescent phases of COVID-19. Nearly every sample came with metadata listing a de-identified subject ID, COVID-19 status, age in years and sex. Where available, HLA class I and class II types were taken from metadata supplied by the sample provider and were not determined by assay-based typing. Subjects who had been exposed to COVID-19, were actively infected with it, or had recovered from it provided the deeply sampled blood TCRbeta repertoires that made up the dataset. A freely available public database, intended as a resource for researchers studying the immune response to SARS-CoV-2, is where the repertoires were released. Samples came from the ongoing ImmuneRACE study (first 160 participants) plus 1,254 subjects from 6 global collaborators. The material from the prospective study consisted of cDNA or gDNA derived from T cells, B-cell-depleted T cells, or PBMCs.

Whole blood was collected in K2EDTA tubes by collaborating institutions according to the institutions' own protocols. For TCRbeta analysis, collaborator samples were shipped as frozen whole blood, as isolated PBMCs, or as DNA extracted from either sample type. Trimming accounts for 3 bases at V and 7 bases at J, while the number of junction bases matched to no gene is 9. The germline V gene yields MDHEN for CDR1 and SYDVKM for CDR2. The CDR3 sequence holds 15 residues, the cysteine and phenylalanine included. Only the CDR3 DNA stays, 45 bases, in frame from base 1. The study at large found these results: The amount of clinical and demographic metadata varied by source and participant and was provided uncurated.

This clone was counted only a few times. There is no known antigen for this receptor. No base qualities exist here, and no much larger clone lies one base off it. The immunoSEQ Assay, a bias-controlled multiplex PCR, was used to amplify TCRbeta CDR3 regions from genomic DNA. The paper's processing steps were these. The number of nucleated cells in each sample was estimated by amplification of reference gene primers within the assay. To quantify the absolute abundance of each unique TCRbeta CDR3 rearrangement, sequence reads were collapsed and filtered. Productive Simpson clonality was computed per sample as the square root of Simpson's diversity index over productive rearrangements. In its TCRdb copy, this immuneACCESS table keeps in-frame sequences only and misses some clones. Where compared with another copy, unresolved V genes explain less than half of these, and the others have no known cause. V, J and clone size were drawn from that table, and D and trimming were deduced from the DNA. The sample includes roughly 35,000 clones, with 80% to 90% observed a single time. The ten most abundant clones make up 35% to 55% of the sample.

The specimen was peripheral blood. This sequence was found in a human donor in a cohort sampled during active COVID-19. The chain is assembled from TRBV28 and TRBJ1-1; 9 nucleotides in the junction match TRBD1. The nucleotide sequence is given as TGTGCCAGCAGTTTGGCAACAGGGGGCGCGAGTGAAGCTTTCTTT. Translated, it gives CASSLATGGASEAFF.